The 16 T cell receptor beta chains given below trace back to one sample, sequenced in a study of T cells in women clearing cervical HPV infection. TCRdb's table, derived via immunoSEQ multiplex PCR, lists solely in-frame clones and lacks some. The sample has fewer than 40,000 clones. The sample consisted of blood buffy coat. These receptors were collected from a woman aged 18 to 69 with a cervical HPV16 infection that either progressed to CIN3+ or cleared (not recorded which).

As for this clone: The read finishes 3 residues shy of the CDR3 end, and the germline J gene is used to complete it. The chain couples TRBV20-1 to TRBJ2-2, with TRBD2 identical over 13 bases. V trimming: 5 bases; J trimming: 0 bases; junction bases outside the gene matches: 3. This CDR3 spans 16 amino acids. Germline CDR1 is DFQATT and CDR2 is SNEGSKA (reference sequence). Incomplete CDR3 DNA: TGCAGTGCTCAGACTAGCGGGGGGTCGAACACCGGGGAG. It is translated as CSAQTSGGSNTGE. The whole CDR3 protein reads CSAQTSGGSNTGELFF.

Comment on this clone: The CDR3 end falls 3 residues outside the read, so it is completed with the germline J gene. The chain joins TRBV6-1 to TRBJ2-5; D ambiguous. This CDR3 is 14 amino acids long. Trimming stripped 4 bases from V and 2 bases from J, with 11 bases between. Germline CDR1 MNHNS, CDR2 SASEGT. CDR3 residues: CASSGSMRQETQYF. The covered CDR3 bases are TGTGCCAGCAGTGGATCCATGAGGCAAGAGACC.

Notes on this clone: The read is 3 residues too short to cover the CDR3 end, so that end is filled in from the germline J gene. The sample holds other DNA sequences that translate to the same CDR3. The chain uses TRBV2 and TRBJ2-5, with 8 bases identical to TRBD1. Per germline, CDR1 SNHLY and CDR2 FYNNEI. Trimming took 7 bases from V and 3 from J; bases not matched to a gene: 16. The CDR3 spans 17 residues. The CDR3 bases that were read are TGTGCCAGCAATGTAGACAGGGGAAGCGGTGTTAAAGAGACC. Translated: CASNVDRGSGVKET. In full, the CDR3 reads CASNVDRGSGVKETQYF.

On this clone itself: The read ends 3 residues shy of where the CDR3 ends; the end is completed using the germline J gene. V usage is TRBV20-1 and J usage is TRBJ2-5; TRBD2 matches at 7 bases. This CDR3 contains 16 residues. V was clipped by 2 bases and J by 4 bases; unmatched bases: 13. CDR1 is DFQATT and CDR2 is SNEGSKA in the germline V gene (reference sequence). The part of the CDR3 DNA that was read is TGCAGTGCTAGATCCTCCCTGGCGGGAGACGGAGAGACC. Protein sequence: CSARSSLAGDGET. The CDR3 as a whole reads CSARSSLAGDGETQYF.

Points on this clone: The read terminates 3 residues ahead of where the CDR3 ends, so the germline J gene completes it. The chain is built from TRBV30 and TRBJ1-1; possible D gene TRBD1, 5 bases. The CDR3 contains 15 residues. Trimming left V 4 bases short and J 5 bases short, with 20 bases between. Germline CDR1 is GTSNPN and CDR2 is SVGIG (reference sequence). The DNA read from the CDR3 is TGTGCCTGGACCCAATTGGGGGGGAGGGTGACTGAA. Its translation is CAWTQLGGRVTE. The CDR3 as a whole reads CAWTQLGGRVTEAFF.

In the case of this clone: The read stops 3 residues short of the end of the CDR3; the missing end is completed from the germline J gene. The chain joins TRBV5-1 to TRBJ1-6; 9 nucleotides line up with TRBD1. The V and J ends lost 3 bases and 6 bases, in that order; junction bases with no gene match: 4. Per the germline V gene, CDR1 is SGHRS and CDR2 is YFSETQ. The CDR3 is 15 residues long. The sequenced CDR3 bases are TGCGCCAGCAGCTCCCCGGGACAGGGTAATTCACCC. Protein sequence: CASSSPGQGNSP. Given in full, the CDR3 is CASSSPGQGNSPLHF.

As for this clone: The read finishes 3 residues shy of the CDR3 end, and the germline J gene is used to complete it. J is TRBJ2-7 and V is TRBV5-6; D ambiguous. Trimming took off 1 base at V and 3 bases at J, with 5 bases between the two ends. Per the germline V gene, CDR1 is SGHDT and CDR2 is YYEEEE. The CDR3 totals 12 residues. The part of the CDR3 DNA that was read is TGTGCCAGCAGCTTGTCTCGCTACGAG. Its translation: CASSLSRYE. The full-length CDR3 reads as CASSLSRYEQYF.

Regarding this clone: Read coverage stops 3 residues before the CDR3 terminus; the germline J gene supplies the remainder. V is TRBV6-1 and J is TRBJ1-1; D unclear. This CDR3 comprises 16 residues. The germline V and J ends were trimmed by 2 bases and 1 base, with 14 bases remaining between them. Looked up from germline, CDR1 is MNHNS and CDR2 is SASEGT. CDR3: CASSEILGPSNTEAFF. CDR3 DNA (partial): TGTGCCAGCAGTGAAATTCTTGGGCCGTCGAACACTGAA.

In the case of this clone: The read ends 3 residues shy of where the CDR3 ends; the end is completed using the germline J gene. The V call is TRBV7-9, the J call TRBJ1-2, with D possibly being TRBD1 (5 bases). The V gene's germline CDR1 is SEHNR and CDR2 FQNEAQ (reference sequence). The length of the CDR3 is 15 residues. The CDR3 protein is CASSLGGTRGYDYTF. Partial CDR3 DNA: TGTGCCAGCAGCTTAGGGGGGACTAGAGGCTACGAC.

Remarks on this clone: The read ends 3 residues early relative to the CDR3; the germline J gene fills the gap. This chain links TRBV19 with TRBJ2-7; D tentatively reads TRBD1 or TRBD2 (5 bases each). Germline assignment: CDR1 LNHDA and CDR2 SQIVND (reference sequence). CDR3 length equals 14 residues. V lost 3 bases to trimming and J lost 4 bases, with 13 bases between them. CDR3 bases read: TGTGCCAGTAGTATGTGGGAGAAGGGGTACGAG. Residues: CASSMWEKGYE. Given in full, the CDR3 is CASSMWEKGYEQYF.

Turning to this clone: The sequence runs out 3 residues before the end of the CDR3; the remainder is reconstructed from the germline J gene. The genes are TRBV5-1 and TRBJ2-7; weak D call: TRBD1 (5 bases). The CDR3 is 14 residues long. Germline CDR1 SGHRS, CDR2 YFSETQ. The ends were cut back, 2 bases at V and 4 bases at J, with 13 bases in the middle. CDR3 DNA, as far as it was read: TGCGCCAGCAGCTTTCTGGGGCGTTGGTACGAG. The encoded protein is CASSFLGRWYE. The whole CDR3 is CASSFLGRWYEQYF.

CDR3 DNA (partial): TGTGCCAGCAGCTTAACAGGACTGGGGAATTCACCC. Protein: CASSLTGLGNSP. The whole CDR3 sequence reads CASSLTGLGNSPLHF. The V and J genes are TRBV7-3 and TRBJ1-6, with D unresolved. The CDR3 goes on 3 residues after the read ends, and that part is filled in from the germline J gene. Germline values: CDR1 SGHTA, CDR2 FQGTGA. Trimming took 0 bases from V and 7 from J, leaving 10 bases between them. This CDR3 comprises 15 residues.

In regard to this clone: The read terminates 3 residues ahead of where the CDR3 ends, so the germline J gene completes it. V is TRBV5-1 and J is TRBJ1-1; D is undetermined. CDR1 is SGHRS and CDR2 is YFSETQ in the germline V gene. This CDR3 is built from 15 residues. V was shortened by 0 bases and J by 6 bases, with 15 bases between the two germline ends. CDR3 in amino acids: CASSLAGERVSEAFF. The part of the CDR3 DNA that was read is TGCGCCAGCAGCTTGGCCGGGGAGAGGGTTTCTGAA.

As concerns this clone: The read ends 3 residues early relative to the CDR3; the germline J gene fills the gap. The chain couples TRBV2 to TRBJ2-6, with D unresolved. The CDR3 sequence is 16 residues long. Germline CDR1 is SNHLY and CDR2 is FYNNEI. The ends were cut back, 8 bases at V and 0 bases at J, with 14 bases in the middle. CDR3 sequence reads: CASGKNGFSGANVLTF. The DNA read from the CDR3 is TGTGCCAGCGGAAAAAACGGGTTCTCTGGGGCCAACGTC.

Remarks on this clone: The read terminates 3 residues ahead of where the CDR3 ends, so the germline J gene completes it. This chain uses TRBV7-2 with TRBJ2-2, with D unresolved. The germline gives CDR1 SGHTA, CDR2 FQGNSA. V gave up 8 bases and J gave up 0 bases, with 10 bases separating them. The CDR3 spans 14 residues. The part of the CDR3 DNA that was read is TGTGCCAGCGGAAAGACTGCGAACACCGGGGAG. Protein sequence: CASGKTANTGE. The entire CDR3 is CASGKTANTGELFF.

Details on this clone: From the germline J gene comes the end of the CDR3, since the read stops 3 residues before it. The V gene is TRBV5-1, the J gene TRBJ2-1; 8 bases align to TRBD1. The germline V gene encodes CDR1 SGHRS and CDR2 YFSETQ. V shed 6 bases, J shed 7 bases, and the junction held 6 bases outside the gene matches. This CDR3 spans 13 amino acids. The sequenced CDR3 bases are TGCGCCAGCAAAACAGGGGGAAATAATGAG. It translates to CASKTGGNNE. The complete CDR3 reads CASKTGGNNEQFF.